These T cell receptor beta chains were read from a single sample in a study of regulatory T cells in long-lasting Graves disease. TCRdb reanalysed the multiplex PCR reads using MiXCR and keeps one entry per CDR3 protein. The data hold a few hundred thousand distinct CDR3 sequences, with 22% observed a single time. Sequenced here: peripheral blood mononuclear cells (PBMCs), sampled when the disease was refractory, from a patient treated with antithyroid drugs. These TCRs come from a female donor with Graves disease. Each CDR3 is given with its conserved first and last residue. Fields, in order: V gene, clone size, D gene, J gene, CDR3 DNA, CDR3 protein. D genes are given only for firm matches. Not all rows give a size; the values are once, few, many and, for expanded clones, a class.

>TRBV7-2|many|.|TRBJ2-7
TGTGCCAGCAGCTTGGGCGGGACCGCCTACGAGCAGTACTTC
CASSLGGTAYEQYF
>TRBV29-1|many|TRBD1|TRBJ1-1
TGCAGCGAGGCGGGGACAGCGAACACTGAAGCTTTCTTT
CSEAGTANTEAFF
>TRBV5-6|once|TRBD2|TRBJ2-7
TGTGCCAGCAGCTCTTGGCCCACGGGGGGCTACGAGCAGTACTTC
CASSSWPTGGYEQYF
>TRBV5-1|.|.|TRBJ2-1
TGCGCCAGCAGCTCCAGACAGCTCAATGAGCAGTTCTTC
CASSSRQLNEQFF
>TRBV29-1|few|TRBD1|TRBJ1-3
TGCAGCGTTCCCGGGACAGTGGATGGAAACACCATATATTTT
CSVPGTVDGNTIYF
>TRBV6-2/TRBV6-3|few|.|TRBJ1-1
TGTGCCAGCAGTTGGGGTCCGACAGGGAACACTGAAGCTTTCTTT
CASSWGPTGNTEAFF
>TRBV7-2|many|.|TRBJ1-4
TGTGCCAGCAGCCCCCTACAGGGAAGGGATGAAAAACTGTTTTTT
CASSPLQGRDEKLFF
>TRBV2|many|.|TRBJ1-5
TGTGCCAGCAGCGCACAGGGAAGCAATCAGCCCCAGCATTTT
CASSAQGSNQPQHF
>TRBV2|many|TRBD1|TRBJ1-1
TGTGCCAACCAGGGGGCAGGGGGAGAGACTGAAGCTTTCTTT
CANQGAGGETEAFF
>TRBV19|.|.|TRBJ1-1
TGTGCCACCTCGAGGGGTGGGAACACTGAAGCTTTCTTT
CATSRGGNTEAFF
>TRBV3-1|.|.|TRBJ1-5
TGTGCCAGCAGCCCGACCGGGCTGGGAAATCAGCCCCAGCATTTT
CASSPTGLGNQPQHF
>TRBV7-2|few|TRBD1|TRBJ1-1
TGTGCCAGCAGCACAAGACAGGGCGGGAACACTGAAGCTTTCTTT
CASSTRQGGNTEAFF
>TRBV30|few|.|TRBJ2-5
TGTGCCTGGAGTATGACTCCGGCCAGGCAAGAGACCCAGTACTTC
CAWSMTPARQETQYF
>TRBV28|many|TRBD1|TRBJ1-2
TGTGCCAGCAAGCCAGGGGGGGACTATGGCTACACCTTC
CASKPGGDYGYTF
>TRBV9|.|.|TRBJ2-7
TGTGCCAGCAGCGTAGCGGGAGTAGGGGAGCAGTACTTC
CASSVAGVGEQYF
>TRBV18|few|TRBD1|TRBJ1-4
TGTGCCAGCCAGACAGGGGCTAATGAAAAACTGTTTTTT
CASQTGANEKLFF
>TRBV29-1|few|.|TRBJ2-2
TGCAGCGTTGCGGGGCGGGACACCGGGGAGCTGTTTTTT
CSVAGRDTGELFF
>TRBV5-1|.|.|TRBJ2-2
TGCGCCAGCAGCCCACTTATTTCGAACACCGGGGAGCTGTTTTTT
CASSPLISNTGELFF
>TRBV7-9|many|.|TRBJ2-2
TGTGCCAGCAGCTTAAAAGACACCGGGGAGCTGTTTTTT
CASSLKDTGELFF
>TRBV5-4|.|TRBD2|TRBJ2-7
TGTGCCAGCAGCTCCCCTAGCGGTCCCTCCTACGAGCAGTACTTC
CASSSPSGPSYEQYF
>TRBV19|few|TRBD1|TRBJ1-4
TGTGCCAGTAGTGAAGACAGGGATGGGGAAAAACTGTTTTTT
CASSEDRDGEKLFF
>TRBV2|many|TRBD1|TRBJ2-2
TGTGCCAGCAGTGACGACAGGGGGCATAGCACCGGGGAGCTGTTTTTT
CASSDDRGHSTGELFF
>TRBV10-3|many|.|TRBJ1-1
TGTGCCATCAATGGGGGGACGGAGACTGAAGCTTTCTTT
CAINGGTETEAFF
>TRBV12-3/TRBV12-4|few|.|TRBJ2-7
TGTGCCAGCAAAACCGGGACGATCTACGAGCAGTACTTC
CASKTGTIYEQYF
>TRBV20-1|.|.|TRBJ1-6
TGCAGTGCCAGTGAAGGGGGTAATTCACCCCTCCACTTT
CSASEGGNSPLHF
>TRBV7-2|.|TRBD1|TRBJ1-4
TGTGCCAGCAGCTCACCCGGCGGGGACAGGGGCTCTTTTTATGAAAAACTGTTTTTT
CASSSPGGDRGSFYEKLFF
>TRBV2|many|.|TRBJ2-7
TGTGCCAGCAGGGGACTCTCGTACGAGCAGTACTTC
CASRGLSYEQYF
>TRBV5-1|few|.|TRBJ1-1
TGCGCCAGCAGCCTCCGGGACGGGAACACTGAAGCTTTCTTT
CASSLRDGNTEAFF
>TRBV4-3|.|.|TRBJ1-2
TGCGCCAGCAGCCAAGATAGGCAGGGAAGCTACACCTTC
CASSQDRQGSYTF
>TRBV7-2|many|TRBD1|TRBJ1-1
TGTGCCAGCAGTCTCCCCGGGACAGGGGCTGAAGCTTTCTTT
CASSLPGTGAEAFF